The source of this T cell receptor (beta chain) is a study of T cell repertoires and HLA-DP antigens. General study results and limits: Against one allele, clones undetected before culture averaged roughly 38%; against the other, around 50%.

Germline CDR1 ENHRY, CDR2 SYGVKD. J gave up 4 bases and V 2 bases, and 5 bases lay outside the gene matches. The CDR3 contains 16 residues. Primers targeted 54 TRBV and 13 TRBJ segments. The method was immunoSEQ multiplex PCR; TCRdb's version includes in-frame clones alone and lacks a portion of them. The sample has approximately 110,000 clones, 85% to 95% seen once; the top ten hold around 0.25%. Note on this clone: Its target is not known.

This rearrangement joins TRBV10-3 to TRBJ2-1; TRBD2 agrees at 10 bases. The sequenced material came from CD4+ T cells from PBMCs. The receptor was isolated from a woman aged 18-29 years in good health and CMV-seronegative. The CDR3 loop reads CAISEPGLASYNEQFF. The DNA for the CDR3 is TGTGCCATCAGTGAGCCGGGACTAGCGAGTTACAATGAGCAGTTCTTC.